This T cell receptor beta chain comes out of a study of T cell responses to AZD1222 COVID-19 vaccine. Whole-study results and caveats: There were mostly white British donors and more females than males, and clonal diversity was possibly underestimated.

Libraries were prepared by immunoSEQ multiplex PCR; TCRdb keeps only in-frame clonotypes and omits some of them. The sample contains over 45,000 clones, roughly 80% of which appear only once. V was clipped by 4 bases and J by 2 bases, with 7 bases between them. CDR1 and CDR2 (germline): MNHEY, SVGAGI. The CDR3 is 13 residues long. Remarks on this clone: Its specificity is not known.

The V and J genes are TRBV6-5 and TRBJ2-3; no definite D call. The receptor comes from an adult in good health. The sample consisted of peripheral blood, taken on day 0 of AZD1222 vaccination. CDR3 region: CASSSGSTDTQYF. In nucleotides, the CDR3 is TGTGCCAGCAGTTCGGGTTCCACAGATACGCAGTATTTT.